Each of the 18 T cell receptor beta chains below was sequenced from the same sample in a study of preoperative IRX-2 immunotherapy in early breast cancer. Treatment meaning: preoperative locoregional IRX-2 cytokine immunotherapy. The method was immunoSEQ multiplex PCR; TCRdb's version includes in-frame clones alone and lacks a portion of them. The sample lists around 13,000 clones; under 95% were seen once. Collection of the sample occurred from a patient treated with IRX-2 immunotherapy. All receptors come from a human donor with breast cancer.

The chain recombines TRBV18 with TRBJ2-1, with 8 bases lining up with TRBD2. CDR1 is KGHSH, CDR2 LQKENI, per germline. V was clipped by 3 bases and J by 9 bases; unmatched bases: 10. This CDR3 is 15 amino acids long. The CDR3 here is CASSPVGGAMGEQFF. The DNA of the CDR3 is TGTGCCAGCTCACCCGTCGGGGGGGCGATGGGTGAGCAGTTCTTC.

This chain uses TRBV5-4 with TRBJ2-2; 13 nucleotides match TRBD2. The CDR3 runs to 16 residues. V trimming: 5 bases; J trimming: 2 bases; junction bases outside the gene matches: 3. Germline-derived CDR1 and CDR2 are SGHNT and YYREEE (reference sequence). The CDR3 nucleotides read TGTGCCAGCAGGGGACTAGCGGGGTCTAACACCGGGGAGCTGTTTTTT. It translates to CASRGLAGSNTGELFF.

The chain is built from TRBV5-5 and TRBJ2-3; D may match TRBD1 or TRBD2 (5 bases each). The CDR3 consists of 15 residues. Trimming pared 3 bases from V and 3 bases from J, leaving 14 bases between. CDR1 and CDR2 (germline): SGHKS, YYEKEE (reference sequence). The DNA for the CDR3 is TGTGCCAGCAGCTCGGGGTACAGGCAAACAGATACGCAGTATTTT. As protein: CASSSGYRQTDTQYF.

The genes are TRBV19 and TRBJ1-5, with D possibly being TRBD1 (5 bases). The CDR3 consists of 14 residues. V was pared by 7 bases and J by 4 bases, with 14 bases between. Germline-derived CDR1 and CDR2 are LNHDA and SQIVND (reference sequence). CDR3 coding DNA: TGTGCCAGTAACATTGGGGGGGGAAATCAGCCCCAGCATTTT. It encodes CASNIGGGNQPQHF.

J is TRBJ2-2 and V is TRBV5-4; D perhaps matches TRBD1 (5 bases). V shed 0 bases and J shed 0 bases, with 6 bases lying between them. Germline CDR1 and CDR2: SGHNT and YYREEE (reference sequence). CDR3 length: 15 amino acids. The CDR3 DNA reads TGTGCCAGCAGCTTGGGACAGTCGAACACCGGGGAGCTGTTTTTT. This codes for CASSLGQSNTGELFF. The full variable domain, in which reference TRBV5-4 and TRBJ2-2 provide the parts outside the CDR3, is ETGVTQSPTHLIKTRGQQVTLRCSSQSGHNTVSWYQQALGQGPQFIFQYYREEENGRGNFPPRFSGLQFPNYSSELNVNALELDDSALYLCASSLGQSNTGELFFGEGSRLTVL.

This chain links TRBV30 with TRBJ2-7; no reliable D call. The CDR3 spans 13 residues. V gave up 1 base and J gave up 3 bases, with 10 bases separating them. Germline values: CDR1 GTSNPN, CDR2 SVGIG (reference sequence). The CDR3, as DNA: TGTGCCTGGAGTGAGGGTTTACTCTACGAGCAGTACTTC. It is translated as CAWSEGLLYEQYF.

The V and J genes are TRBV18 and TRBJ2-7; D perhaps matches TRBD1 (5 bases). Trimming took off 6 bases at V and 0 bases at J, with 12 bases between the two ends. The germline CDR1 and CDR2 sequences are KGHSH and LQKENI. The CDR3 covers 14 residues. The CDR3 region is CASSRQQDSYEQYF. As DNA, the CDR3 is TGTGCCAGCTCTCGACAACAGGACTCCTACGAGCAGTACTTC. The full variable domain, with the rest looked up from reference TRBV18 and TRBJ2-7, is NAGVMQNPRHLVRRRGQEARLRCSPMKGHSHVYWYRQLPEEGLKFMVYLQKENIIDESGMPKERFSAEFPKEGPSILRIQQVVRGDSAAYFCASSRQQDSYEQYFGPGTRLTVT.

The rearrangement uses TRBV28 and TRBJ2-7; 10 nucleotides agree with TRBD2. The length of the CDR3 is 20 residues. Germline V gene lookup returns CDR1 MDHEN and CDR2 SYDVKM. The DNA for the CDR3 is TGTGGATCCAAGGGAAATTTCGAGTCTGATAGCGGGGGGCTGAACTACGAGCAGTACGTC. It yields the protein CGSKGNFESDSGGLNYEQYV.

The rearrangement links TRBV7-8 to TRBJ1-2; TRBD1 matches at 7 bases. V trimming: 5 bases; J trimming: 4 bases; junction bases outside the gene matches: 10. The CDR3 is made up of 15 amino acids. From germline, CDR1 is SGHVS and CDR2 FQNEAQ. CDR3 sequence (DNA): TGTGCCAGCAGCCCCCGACAGGGCGGTACCTATGGCTACACCTTC. The encoded protein is CASSPRQGGTYGYTF.

CDR3 coding DNA: TGTGCCAGTAGTTATCGGTCCGCCGGGGAGCTGTTTTTT. It translates to CASSYRSAGELFF. This chain connects TRBV19 to TRBJ2-2, with D hard to call. Trimming left V 5 bases short and J 6 bases short, with 10 bases between. The CDR3 is made up of 13 amino acids. Germline V lookup: CDR1 LNHDA, CDR2 SQIVND (reference sequence).

V and J are TRBV11-2 and TRBJ2-5; D is ambiguous. Germline loops: CDR1 SGHAT, CDR2 FQNNGV. V lost 2 bases and J lost 4, with 11 bases in between. CDR3 length equals 14 residues. The CDR3 spells CASSLSGIRETQYF. In DNA form, the CDR3 reads TGTGCCAGCAGCTTATCGGGTATCCGAGAGACCCAGTACTTC.

The chain uses TRBV4-2 and TRBJ2-7; 7 bases fit TRBD1. Germline V gene lookup returns CDR1 LGHNA and CDR2 YNFKEQ. The CDR3 contains 12 residues. V was clipped by 5 bases and J by 4 bases; unmatched bases: 2. The CDR3 nucleotides are TGTGCCAGCAGCATACAGGGGTACGAGCAGTACTTC. It encodes CASSIQGYEQYF.

The chain has TRBV5-1 and TRBJ2-5; TRBD2 is a possible D gene (5 bases). The J call is uncertain, as TRBJ2-7 better fits the DNA end. CDR1 SGHRS and CDR2 YFSETQ come from the germline V gene. This CDR3 has 14 amino acids. The CDR3 DNA follows: TGCGCCAGCAGCTTAGGGAGCAACTCCTACGAGCAGTACTTC. Its translation: CASSLGSNSYEQYF.

J is TRBJ2-7 and V is TRBV23-1; possibly TRBD1 for D (5 bases). TRBV23-1 is annotated as an ORF whose role is uncertain. The CDR3 consists of 17 residues. V lost 2 bases to trimming and J lost 6 bases, with 23 bases between them. The CDR3 protein is CASSQTPPTQGSREQYV. CDR3 nucleotide sequence: TGCGCCAGCAGTCAAACCCCCCCCACCCAGGGATCTCGCGAGCAGTACGTC.

This clone appeared once. The chain couples TRBV30 to TRBJ1-6; maybe TRBD1 (5 bases). The germline V and J ends were trimmed by 3 bases and 10 bases, with 16 bases remaining between them. Looked up from germline, CDR1 is GTSNPN and CDR2 is SVGIG (reference sequence). CDR3 length: 14 amino acids. The CDR3, as DNA: TGTGCCTGGAGCGCGGGGACGGGGAGATCACCCCTCCACTTT. Translated, it gives CAWSAGTGRSPLHF.

This chain joins TRBV27 and TRBJ1-4; 10 positions match TRBD1. V was pared by 3 bases and J by 8 bases, with 9 bases of the junction left unmatched. Per germline, CDR1 MNHEY and CDR2 SMNVEV (reference sequence). The CDR3 spans 16 residues. CDR3 amino acids: CASSFRLTGGGEKLFF. The CDR3, as DNA: TGTGCCAGCAGTTTTCGTCTGACAGGGGGCGGAGAAAAACTGTTTTTT.

The chain uses TRBV5-5 and TRBJ1-4; D gene unclear. The CDR3 is 16 residues long. Trimming cost V 0 bases and J 8 bases, with 17 bases left between them. Germline V gene sequence: CDR1 SGHKS, CDR2 YYEKEE (reference sequence). CDR3 protein: CASSLVSGVDLEKLFF. CDR3 nucleotide sequence: TGTGCCAGCAGCTTGGTTTCGGGAGTTGACCTGGAAAAACTGTTTTTT.

J is TRBJ1-2 and V is TRBV27, with D possibly matching TRBD1 (6 bases). The CDR3 extends over 12 amino acids. Germline CDR1 reads MNHEY; CDR2 reads SMNVEV (reference sequence). V was trimmed by 6 bases and J by 8 bases, leaving 13 bases between them. This chain's CDR3 is CASRTQGRGYTF. CDR3 DNA sequence: TGTGCCAGCAGAACACAGGGACGGGGCTACACCTTC.